This T cell receptor (beta chain) was recovered during a study of Graves' ophthalmopathy and Graves' hyperthyroidism. Study-level results: A roughly 83% specificity and 85% to 90% sensitivity were achieved by a 13-signature model that separated ophthalmopathy from stable hyperthyroidism. The majority of expanded thyroid clonotypes above 0.001 frequency also occurred in blood. Ophthalmopathy progression was predicted by the model at approximately 70% sensitivity and about 74% specificity.

RNA transcripts served as template for amplifying TCR beta CDR3 sequences. An opening RT-PCR round employed HTBI primers and preceded a second-round multiplex PCR. TCRdb re-derived calls from the multiplex PCR reads in MiXCR, one entry per CDR3 protein. This table has over a million distinct CDR3 sequences, approximately 35% appearing once. V was clipped by 1 base and J by 2 bases, with 12 bases between them. Looked up from germline, CDR1 is MGHRA and CDR2 is YSYEKL. This CDR3 contains 15 residues. This clonotype has just a few counts. No antigen is known for it. Excluded were patients with other autoimmune diseases, uncontrolled infections, pregnancy or lactation.

Sequencing was done on a sample of peripheral blood or thyroid tissue (not recorded which). This chain links TRBV4-1 with TRBJ2-7; the D is unclear. The TCR originated in an adult man with Graves' hyperthyroidism. CDR3 nucleotides: TGCGCCAGCAGCCAAGCCCAGCGATCGACCTACGAGCAGTACTTC. Amino acid sequence: CASSQAQRSTYEQYF.